This is a list of T cell receptor beta chains from one sample in a study of tumor-infiltrating lymphocytes in localized non-small cell lung cancer. TCRdb's copy holds only in-frame clones and misses some; the assay was immunoSEQ multiplex PCR. There are about 16,000 clones in the sample; roughly 40% occur only once, and approximately 16% lies in the top ten. The sample consisted of lung tumor tissue. All receptors come from a human donor with non-small cell lung cancer. Both conserved end residues are trimmed from each CDR3. The D gene is left open where the match is weak.

d_call j_call v_call cdr3_aa
. TRBJ2-1 TRBV2 ASSDNEQF
. TRBJ2-7 TRBV6-1 ASSVHLYEQY
TRBD1 TRBJ2-5 TRBV29-1 SLRTGRQTQY
. TRBJ2-6 TRBV14 ASSQGGYSGANVLT
. TRBJ1-2 TRBV6-5 ASGRLLARVNGYT
TRBD1 TRBJ1-1 TRBV18 ASSSSQGGTEAF
TRBD2 TRBJ2-7 TRBV28 ASRRAGDSYEQY
. TRBJ1-1 TRBV5-1 ASSRTPGDTEAF
TRBD1 TRBJ1-2 TRBV10-3 ASSTWTGEDGYT
TRBD1 TRBJ2-2 TRBV30 AWSPTGGRISGELF
TRBD1 TRBJ1-1 TRBV5-1 ASSLGSGGTEAF
. TRBJ1-1 TRBV11-2 ASSLIRTEAF
TRBD1 TRBJ1-1 TRBV27 ASSQQGVGNTEAF
. TRBJ2-7 TRBV7-8 ASSSRDSIYEQY
TRBD2 TRBJ2-3 TRBV7-6 ASSRGGGGTDTQY
. TRBJ2-7 TRBV7-2 ASSFRNEQY
. TRBJ2-7 TRBV7-1 ASSFRNEQY
TRBD1 TRBJ2-2 TRBV7-9 ASSLATGVGGELF
. TRBJ2-2 TRBV6-5 ATKDAGELF
TRBD1 TRBJ2-1 TRBV7-8 ASSLSGGGSI
. TRBJ2-1 TRBV7-2 ASSWDLNEQF
TRBD2 TRBJ2-7 TRBV6-1 ASSVLTSGGGTAYEQY